This TCR beta chain came from a study of graft-versus-host responses after intestinal transplantation. About the research overall: Transplants were multivisceral, liver-intestinal, or isolated intestinal. Anti-thymocyte globulin induction, then tacrolimus and steroids for around 3 years, went to all recipients.

Germline CDR1 and CDR2: SGHKS and YYEKEE (reference sequence). CDR3 size: 13 residues. Trimming shortened V by 4 bases and J by 2 bases, and 10 bases separated the two germline ends. Findings of the study overall: GvH clones occurred in recipient marrow; some first appeared in ileum or blood. Early post-transplant HvG declines were associated with peak circulating GvH clone levels.

About this clone: Its antigen is unknown.

Method: immunoSEQ multiplex PCR; TCRdb's copy keeps in-frame clones and lacks some. The repertoire holds roughly 100,000 clones, with roughly 93% as singletons. Source: unstimulated CD8+ T cells sorted from spleen or lymph node cells, taken before intestinal transplant. V gene TRBV5-5 combines with J gene TRBJ2-7; possibly TRBD1 for D (5 bases). The receptor was isolated from a human donor who received an intestinal transplant. The CDR3 region has the DNA TGTGCCAGCAGCACCCGACAGACCTACGAGCAGTACTTC. Its translation is CASSTRQTYEQYF.